In this sample, the clone carrying this T cell receptor beta chain turned up once. Antigen: not known. Germline V lookup: CDR1 MNHEY, CDR2 SVGAGI. V lost 4 bases to trimming and J lost 6 bases, with 16 bases between them. This CDR3 contains 15 residues. The data are from a study of CD4 T cells in relation to SARS-CoV-2 and coronaviruses. Study summary: Shared crossreactive spike epitopes were mapped to their HLA restriction.

For around 11 days, roughly 10^5 sorted CD4+ cells grew with T cell-depleted PBMCs and CEF. Measured with immunoSEQ multiplex PCR; TCRdb has only the in-frame clones, and not every one. The sample has 35,000 to 45,000 clones, about four fifths seen once. This clonotype was obtained from an adult with COVID-19. The gene calls are TRBV6-5 and TRBJ2-4; weak D call: TRBD1 (6 bases). Sequencing was done on a sample of naive CD4+ T cells from PBMCs, cultured in vitro. Subset specified: naive CD4+ T cells isolated by negative enrichment. The CDR3 here is CASSSQGPVRNIQYF. Here the CDR3 DNA reads TGTGCCAGCAGTTCACAGGGTCCGGTGAGAAACATTCAGTACTTC.